A single T cell receptor (beta chain) is shown here with its context. What it recognizes is unknown. Antigen-specific CD4+ T cell clonotypes were called by their expansion after viral peptide-pool culture in ViraFEST. Isolating CD4+ T cells followed ten to eleven days of culture. Either the BNT162b2 or mRNA-1273 vaccine was given to participants in two doses. Peptides at approximately 10 ug/ml and IL-2 at about 10 IU/ml were added to a few million PBMC per well. Cultures received IL-2 medium that replaced half the medium on days 3 and 7. Trimming removed 3 bases from V and 1 base from J, with 6 bases in between. The CDR3 contains 13 residues. Germline V lookup: CDR1 SNHLY, CDR2 FYNNEI. The sample originates from a study of vaccination effects on CD4 cells after COVID-19. Looking at the study overall: Post-vaccine draws lagged the second dose by a median of 72 days.

Using immunoSEQ multiplex PCR, the repertoire was profiled, and TCRdb retains in-frame clones only, with some absent. The table shows under 85,000 clones, with roughly 80% occurring only once. The rearrangement joins TRBV2 to TRBJ1-1; D gene uncertain. The specimen was CD4+ T cells from PBMCs cultured with HCoV-OC43 spike peptides, collected after COVID-19 vaccination. Subset of the sample: HCoV-OC43 spike overlapping peptide pool stimulation. The TCR sequence derives from a human donor who received a COVID-19 vaccine. DNA for the CDR3: TGTGCCAGCAGTGAGGCGGAGAACACTGAAGCTTTCTTT. Translating it yields CASSEAENTEAFF.